Below, one T cell receptor beta chain is given with its context. This entry belongs to a study of blood T cell repertoires in COVID-19. Study information: Some COVID-19 samples were acute and others convalescent; all came from the United States, Italy and Spain. In each case, the material was cDNA or gDNA derived from T cells, B-cell-depleted T cells, or PBMCs.

Per the authors' pipeline: For nucleated cells, counts were estimated from reference gene primer amplification. This table comes from immunoSEQ multiplex PCR, and its TCRdb copy is limited to in-frame clones, with some not included. Clone size and the V and J calls come from that table; the DNA yielded D and trimming. Of approximately 230,000 clones listed, 87% are singletons. Trimming took 4 bases from V and 8 from J, leaving 23 bases between them. Germline loops: CDR1 LGHDT, CDR2 YNNKEL (reference sequence). The CDR3 totals 16 residues. Source material: peripheral blood. This sequence joins TRBV3-1 (or the pseudogene TRBV3-2) and TRBJ1-2; weak D call: TRBD1 (6 bases). The TCR comes from a man between 18 and 29 years old with active or convalescent COVID-19. CDR3 DNA: TGTGCCAGCAGCCGCGGGGGGCCGGACGCGGCGGGGGGCTACACCTTC. Translation gives CASSRGGPDAAGGYTF.